These T cell receptor beta chains were read from a single sample in a study of T-cell memory formation after mild COVID-19. TCRdb recomputed calls from the 5' RACE reads with MiXCR, one row per CDR3 protein. The sample has around 100,000 distinct CDR3 sequences; 20% to 25% are singletons. The sequencing sample was made of PBMCs or a T cell subset sorted from them (not recorded which). The source of these receptors is a man aged 18 to 30 who had mild COVID-19 (a few samples of this study predate the infection). Cell type and time point are not known. Both conserved end residues are part of each CDR3. A D gene is named only where the DNA matches it firmly. Only some rows state a clone size, as once, few, many or a class for expanded clones.

d_call,j_call,v_call,clone_size,cdr3_aa,cdr3_nt
-,TRBJ1-1,TRBV28,-,CASSPRGGANTEAFF,TGTGCCAGCAGTCCAAGGGGGGGCGCGAACACTGAAGCTTTCTTT
TRBD2,TRBJ2-3,TRBV7-2,-,CASSLPAGGRDTQYF,TGTGCCAGCAGCTTACCAGCGGGGGGGAGAGATACGCAGTATTTT
TRBD2,TRBJ2-1,TRBV7-3,-,CASRRTSGGANEQFF,TGTGCCAGCAGGCGTACTAGCGGGGGGGCCAATGAGCAGTTCTTC
-,TRBJ2-1,TRBV2,few,CATGRSYNEQFF,TGTGCCACCGGACGTTCCTACAATGAGCAGTTCTTC
-,TRBJ1-2,TRBV19,few,CASSIDPLEVTYYGYTF,TGTGCCAGTAGTATCGACCCACTGGAAGTCACTTACTATGGCTACACCTTC
TRBD2,TRBJ2-1,TRBV6-5,-,CASRPGLAGGAHPYNEQFF,TGTGCCAGCAGACCCGGACTAGCGGGGGGGGCACACCCTTACAATGAGCAGTTCTTC
-,TRBJ1-1,TRBV6-5,-,CASIPRGGKAFF,TGTGCCAGCATTCCTCGAGGGGGAAAAGCTTTCTTT
TRBD2,TRBJ2-5,TRBV7-2,few,CASSSGGLAGLEETQYF,TGTGCCAGCAGCTCGGGAGGGCTAGCGGGGCTTGAAGAGACCCAGTACTTC
-,TRBJ1-1,TRBV7-9,few,CASSNPGLRNTEAFF,TGTGCCAGCAGCAACCCGGGACTTAGGAACACTGAAGCTTTCTTT
-,TRBJ2-7,TRBV7-9,many,CASSSLSYEQYF,TGTGCCAGCAGCTCATTATCATACGAGCAGTACTTC
-,TRBJ2-5,TRBV4-1,-,CASSQPNSNQETQYF,TGCGCCAGCAGCCAACCTAACAGTAACCAAGAGACCCAGTACTTC
TRBD1,TRBJ1-5,TRBV15,-,CATSRDRGHQPQHF,TGTGCCACCAGCAGGGACAGGGGGCATCAGCCCCAGCATTTT
TRBD1,TRBJ1-2,TRBV20-1,-,CSARGGTGANYGYTF,TGCAGTGCTAGAGGAGGGACAGGAGCAAACTATGGCTACACCTTC
-,TRBJ2-3,TRBV28,few,CASSLSRTFTDTQYF,TGTGCCAGCAGTTTGTCCAGAACGTTCACAGATACGCAGTATTTT
TRBD1,TRBJ1-2,TRBV12-3/TRBV12-4,few,CASGTGPFTGYTF,TGTGCCAGCGGGACAGGGCCTTTCACTGGCTACACCTTC
-,TRBJ2-3,TRBV6-5,-,CASQGLGTDTQYF,TGTGCCAGCCAGGGGTTGGGCACAGATACGCAGTATTTT
-,TRBJ2-1,TRBV6-2/TRBV6-3,-,CASSHTENYNEQFF,TGTGCCAGCAGTCACACAGAAAACTACAATGAGCAGTTCTTC
-,TRBJ2-2,TRBV5-1,-,CASSGGIGIATGELFF,TGCGCCAGCAGCGGGGGTATCGGTATCGCGACCGGGGAGCTGTTTTTT
-,TRBJ1-2,TRBV20-1,few,CSVRAGVGYTF,TGCAGTGTTAGAGCAGGGGTCGGCTACACCTTC
TRBD1,TRBJ2-3,TRBV12-3/TRBV12-4,-,CASSRTGDSTDTQYF,TGTGCCAGCAGCCGGACAGGTGATAGCACAGATACGCAGTATTTT
-,TRBJ2-2,TRBV20-1,few,CSARPLQTRNTGELFF,TGCAGTGCTAGGCCCCTCCAGACAAGGAACACCGGGGAGCTGTTTTTT
-,TRBJ2-7,TRBV7-9,-,CASSESRQPAYEQYF,TGTGCCAGCAGCGAGTCACGACAGCCTGCCTACGAGCAGTACTTC
-,TRBJ2-7,TRBV4-3,-,CASSQDSGYEQYF,TGCGCCAGCAGCCAAGATTCGGGTTACGAGCAGTACTTC
TRBD1,TRBJ2-1,TRBV5-6,-,CASSLMDRVKTHNEQFF,TGTGCCAGCAGCTTGATGGACAGGGTCAAAACACACAATGAGCAGTTCTTC
-,TRBJ2-1,TRBV30,few,CAWSWPAIPHLNEQFF,TGTGCCTGGAGTTGGCCGGCGATACCCCACTTGAATGAGCAGTTCTTC
-,TRBJ2-5,TRBV7-2,-,CASSLPGAQETQYF,TGTGCCAGCAGCCTCCCCGGGGCCCAAGAGACCCAGTACTTC
-,TRBJ2-7,TRBV2,-,CASSGGGTEIYEQYF,TGTGCCAGCAGTGGCGGCGGGACAGAGATTTACGAGCAGTACTTC